This T cell receptor (beta chain) was found in a study of blood T cells in healthy people across ages. Per the germline V gene, CDR1 is SGDLS and CDR2 is YYNGEE. The germline V and J ends were trimmed by 0 bases and 6 bases, with 12 bases remaining between them. There are 15 residues in the CDR3. Sample-barcoded 5' priming and a J-beta primer mix drove a second PCR of about 7 to 12 cycles. MiXCR, run by TCRdb on the 5' RACE reads, gives a single entry per CDR3 protein. In the table there are around 990,000 distinct CDR3 sequences, about 25% of which are singletons. In this sample, this clonotype turned up a few times. As yet, its antigen is unknown. General study findings and limits: Significant beta diversity loss was already apparent by age approximately 37, declining roughly linearly. Estimates based on one million T cells were treated as lower bounds.

This same sample was also part of a study on T cells of mothers and their children. That source reports: Donation involved a few healthy Caucasian mothers and the six children that they had.

This chain uses TRBV9 with TRBJ2-2; tentatively, D is TRBD1 (7 bases). The TCR sequence derives from a girl between 2 and 10 years old in good health. The specimen was blood. Here the CDR3 reads CASSVGGRGAGELFF. The DNA for the CDR3 is TGTGCCAGCAGCGTAGGTGGCAGGGGGGCCGGGGAGCTGTTTTTT.